A selection of T cell receptor beta chains follows, all from one sample in a study of blood T cell repertoires in COVID-19. Generated by immunoSEQ multiplex PCR, the TCRdb table keeps only in-frame clones and is missing some. The sample lists about 74,000 clones, more than 75% occurring once. The sample consisted of peripheral blood. Receptors were obtained from a human donor in a cohort sampled during active COVID-19. The CDR3 runs from the conserved cysteine through the conserved F or W. D genes are given only for firm matches. Expanded clones are given a class, and other clones once, few, many or no size at all.

-	TRBD2	TRBV3-1/TRBV3-2	TRBJ2-5	CASAQAGRAQETQYF	TGTGCCAGCGCCCAGGCCGGGAGGGCACAAGAGACCCAGTACTTC
-	TRBD2	TRBV6-2/TRBV6-3	TRBJ2-1	CASSYGLVYNEQFF	TGTGCCAGCAGTTACGGACTAGTTTACAATGAGCAGTTCTTC
-	TRBD1	TRBV5-1	TRBJ1-6	CASSLKLGFGAGQGLSALHF	TGCGCCAGCAGCTTGAAACTGGGCTTTGGCGCGGGACAGGGCTTATCGGCCCTCCACTTT
few	-	TRBV2	TRBJ2-7	CASSEARTPSSEQYF	TGTGCCAGCAGTGAAGCTAGGACACCGAGCTCCGAGCAGTACTTC
-	-	TRBV9	TRBJ2-1	CASSQENPEQFF	TGTGCCAGCAGCCAGGAAAACCCTGAGCAGTTCTTC
-	TRBD1	TRBV27	TRBJ2-2	CASSLTGTGGGGELFF	TGTGCCAGCAGTTTAACCGGGACAGGGGGCGGCGGGGAGCTGTTTTTT
-	-	TRBV4-2	TRBJ1-3	CASSQDASFAGNTIYF	TGTGCCAGCAGCCAAGACGCAAGCTTCGCTGGAAACACCATATATTTT
-	TRBD2	TRBV7-9	TRBJ2-2	CASSPTGLAGELFF	TGTGCCAGCAGTCCTACGGGACTAGCCGGGGAGCTGTTTTTT
-	-	TRBV3-1/TRBV3-2	TRBJ1-2	CASSQVDSYGYTF	TGTGCCAGCAGCCAAGTGGACAGCTATGGCTACACCTTC
-	-	TRBV7-4	TRBJ2-7	CASSPGGTERLGEQYF	TGTGCCAGCAGCCCAGGCGGGACTGAACGTTTGGGAGAGCAGTACTTC
-	-	TRBV4-2	TRBJ2-2	CASSQEGSLNGELFF	TGTGCCAGCAGTCAAGAAGGGAGTCTGAACGGGGAGCTGTTTTTT